The rows below give T cell receptor beta chains drawn from one sample of a study of control samples from healthy donors and cancer patients. The assay was immunoSEQ multiplex PCR, and TCRdb's table has in-frame clones only and misses some. Of more than 95,000 clones listed, 80% to 90% are singletons. Sequences were obtained from PBMCs. The source of these receptors is a woman in her 50s with colorectal cancer. The CDR3 runs from the conserved cysteine through the conserved F or W. Fields, in order: J gene, D gene, clone size, V gene, CDR3 DNA, CDR3 protein. The D gene is left open where the match is weak. Expanded clones are given a class, and other clones once, few, many or no size at all.

TRBJ1-2 | TRBD1 | few | TRBV3-1/TRBV3-2 | TGTGCCAGCAGCCAAGAGCTGGGACAGGGAAAAGCTAACTATGGCTACACCTTC | CASSQELGQGKANYGYTF
TRBJ2-7 | . | once | TRBV25-1 | TGTGCCAGCAGTGACGTAGCAGGGCGATACGAGCAGTACTTC | CASSDVAGRYEQYF
TRBJ2-5 | TRBD2 | once | TRBV2 | TGTGCCAGCGGCCGCTCCCTTCTCCTAGCGGGAGGACAAGAGACCCAGTACTTC | CASGRSLLLAGGQETQYF
TRBJ2-7 | . | . | TRBV7-3 | TGTGCCAGCAGCATGGGGGGAAAAAGCTCCTACGAGCAGTACTTC | CASSMGGKSSYEQYF
TRBJ1-2 | . | . | TRBV7-6 | TGTGCCAGCAGTCCTACCTCGACAGCCAGCTATGGCTACACCTTC | CASSPTSTASYGYTF
TRBJ1-1 | . | . | TRBV9 | TGTGCCAGCAGCGTAGTGCGGGGGGAAAAACTTCACACTGAAGCTTTCTTT | CASSVVRGEKLHTEAFF
TRBJ2-1 | . | . | TRBV29-1 | TGCAGCGCCTCTGGTGCAGCCGCCAATGAGCAGTTCTTC | CSASGAAANEQFF
TRBJ1-2 | . | . | TRBV5-6 | TGTGCCAGCAGCCCCAGGGTAGGGTTTAACTATGGCTACACCTTC | CASSPRVGFNYGYTF
TRBJ2-7 | TRBD2 | . | TRBV11-2 | TGTGCCAGCACTACTACTAGCGGGGGCTACGAGCAGTACTTC | CASTTTSGGYEQYF
TRBJ2-1 | TRBD1 | . | TRBV3-1/TRBV3-2 | TGTGCCAGCACCCCCAGGGCGGGACAGGGAAACTACAATGAGCAGTTCTTC | CASTPRAGQGNYNEQFF
TRBJ1-1 | TRBD1 | . | TRBV6-5 | TGTGCCAGCAGGCAGGGGGACACTGAAGCTTTCTTT | CASRQGDTEAFF
TRBJ1-5 | . | . | TRBV19 | TGTGCCAGTAGTGTTGGGGGAAATCAGCCCCAGCATTTT | CASSVGGNQPQHF
TRBJ1-1 | . | once | TRBV10-3 | TGTGCCATCAGTGAGTACAGCCCGGGCACTGAAGCTTTCTTT | CAISEYSPGTEAFF
TRBJ2-2 | TRBD2 | . | TRBV5-4 | TGTGCCAGCAGCTCTAGCCGGGAGGGGAACACCGGGGAGCTGTTTTTT | CASSSSREGNTGELFF